These 8 T cell receptor beta chains were sequenced from one sample in a study of T cell changes during pregnancy in multiple sclerosis. The table came from immunoSEQ multiplex PCR; TCRdb's copy has only in-frame clones and leaves some out. The table shows 55,000 to 65,000 clones, with 80% to 95% occurring only once. This material consisted of peripheral blood, taken in the second trimester of pregnancy. All receptors come from a female donor with multiple sclerosis, enrolled in a pregnancy study.

Here the CDR3 DNA reads TGCGCCAGCAGCTTGGGGCCAGAGCAGTACTTC. Amino acid sequence: CASSLGPEQYF. V and J are TRBV5-1 and TRBJ2-7; D is undetermined. Trimming stripped 0 bases from V and 7 bases from J, with 5 bases between. Germline V CDR1 and CDR2: SGHRS, YFSETQ. This CDR3 is built from 11 residues.

The V call is TRBV28, the J call TRBJ1-1, with 8 nucleotides matching TRBD1. Germline V gene sequence: CDR1 MDHEN, CDR2 SYDVKM. This CDR3 is built from 14 residues. Trimming removed 2 bases from V and 5 bases from J; junction bases left unmatched: 4. The CDR3 loop is CASSLGDRRTEAFF. The CDR3 DNA reads as TGTGCCAGCAGTTTAGGGGACAGGAGGACTGAAGCTTTCTTT. Complete variable domain (other parts from reference TRBV28 and TRBJ1-1): DVKVTQSSRYLVKRTGEKVFLECVQDMDHENMFWYRQDPGLGLRLIYFSYDVKMKEKGDIPEGYSVSREKKERFSLILESASTNQTSMYLCASSLGDRRTEAFFGQGTRLTVV.

The V call is TRBV30, the J call TRBJ1-5; tentatively, D is TRBD1 (6 bases). The CDR3 consists of 15 residues. Trimming took 1 base from V and 4 from J, leaving 14 bases between them. Germline V gives CDR1 GTSNPN, CDR2 SVGIG (reference sequence). In DNA form, the CDR3 reads TGTGCCTGGAGTGGCTCCGGGACATTGAATCAGCCCCAGCATTTT. As protein: CAWSGSGTLNQPQHF.

The genes are TRBV16 and TRBJ1-2; 11 nucleotides line up with TRBD1. The germline V gene has CDR1 KGHSY and CDR2 FQNENV. The CDR3 loop spans 15 amino acids. V gave up 4 bases and J gave up 4 bases; unmatched junction bases: 5. CDR3 residues: CASSLDRGQIYGYTF. DNA of the CDR3: TGTGCCAGCAGCCTGGACAGGGGGCAGATCTATGGCTACACCTTC.

This clone showed up just once. The chain couples TRBV4-1 to TRBJ2-7, with 9 bases identical to TRBD2. Germline CDR1 MGHRA, CDR2 YSYEKL. V lost 4 bases, J lost 8 bases, and 6 bases stayed unmatched. The CDR3 spans 13 residues. The CDR3 protein is CASSPLAGAKQYF. The CDR3 nucleotides are TGCGCCAGCAGCCCCTTAGCGGGAGCTAAGCAGTACTTC.

This chain connects TRBV29-1 to TRBJ2-5; 16 bases map to TRBD2. This CDR3 has 19 residues. Trimming took 3 bases from V and 0 from J; bases not matched to a gene: 10. Germline loops: CDR1 SQVTM, CDR2 ANQGSEA. The CDR3 loop reads CSVDRPPGLAGGYQETQYF. As DNA, the CDR3 is TGCAGCGTTGATCGGCCACCGGGACTAGCGGGAGGGTACCAAGAGACCCAGTACTTC.

This clone was seen once. The chain recombines TRBV10-3 with TRBJ2-1; possible D gene TRBD2, 5 bases. CDR1 is ENHRY, CDR2 SYGVKD, per germline. V lost 3 bases and J 8 bases, leaving 11 bases between the germline ends. The CDR3 covers 13 residues. The CDR3 DNA is TGTGCCATCAGTGAAAAAGGGCGGGATGAGCAGTTCTTC. This gives the protein CAISEKGRDEQFF.

V usage is TRBV7-6 and J usage is TRBJ2-5, with TRBD2 matching over 9 bases. This CDR3 is built from 17 residues. Trimming removed 6 bases from V and 4 bases from J; junction bases left unmatched: 15. Germline CDR1 is SGHVS and CDR2 is FNYEAQ. In DNA form, the CDR3 reads TGTGCCAGCAGTCCAACTCCCGGGACTAGCCTTGGAGAGACCCAGTACTTC. Amino acids: CASSPTPGTSLGETQYF.